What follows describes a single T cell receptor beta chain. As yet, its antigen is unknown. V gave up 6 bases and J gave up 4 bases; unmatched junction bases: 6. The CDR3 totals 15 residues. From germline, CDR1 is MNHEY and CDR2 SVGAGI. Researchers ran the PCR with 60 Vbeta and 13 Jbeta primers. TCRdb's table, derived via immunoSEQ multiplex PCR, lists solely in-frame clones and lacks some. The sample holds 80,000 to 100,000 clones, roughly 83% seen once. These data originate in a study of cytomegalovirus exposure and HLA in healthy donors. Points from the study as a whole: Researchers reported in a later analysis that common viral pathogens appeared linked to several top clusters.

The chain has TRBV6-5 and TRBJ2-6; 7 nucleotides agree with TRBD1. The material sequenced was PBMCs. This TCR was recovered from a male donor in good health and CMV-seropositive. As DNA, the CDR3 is TGTGCCAGCAGCAACAGGGGCGCCGGGGCCAACGTCCTGACTTTC. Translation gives CASSNRGAGANVLTF.